Listed below are T cell receptor beta chains from one sample, sequenced in a study of blood T cell repertoires in COVID-19. TCRdb keeps only in-frame clones here, not all; method: immunoSEQ multiplex PCR. Altogether about 160,000 clones are present, 81% being singletons, with the ten largest covering approximately 5.1%. The sequencing sample was made of PBMCs or T cells enriched from blood (not recorded which). The receptors here all came from a woman aged 40 to 50 with acute COVID-19. The CDR3 runs from the conserved cysteine through the conserved F or W. A D gene is named only where the DNA matches it firmly. Size is omitted from some rows. Given values are once, few, many or a class for expanded clones.

TGCGCCAGCAGCTTGCGTCACTTTCAGGCTAATGAAAAACTGTTTTTT | CASSLRHFQANEKLFF | TRBV5-1 | few | - | TRBJ1-4 | 16
TGTGCCTCGAAAACTAGCGGCCAAGAGACCCAGTACTTC | CASKTSGQETQYF | TRBV10-3 | - | TRBD2 | TRBJ2-5 | 13
TGTGCCAGCAGCGTAGGTGCAGGAAACCAAGAGACCCAGTACTTC | CASSVGAGNQETQYF | TRBV9 | - | - | TRBJ2-5 | 15
TGTGCCAGCAGTTCAGACTACAATGAGCAGTTCTTC | CASSSDYNEQFF | TRBV27 | - | - | TRBJ2-1 | 12
TGTGCCAGCACCACCTCTACTCTAGCGGGGATTAGCACAGATACGCAGTATTTT | CASTTSTLAGISTDTQYF | TRBV18 | once | TRBD2 | TRBJ2-3 | 18
TGTGCCAGTAGTAGCCCCCGGTGGACAGGGATAAATTACAATGAGCAGTTCTTC | CASSSPRWTGINYNEQFF | TRBV19 | - | TRBD1 | TRBJ2-1 | 18
TGCGCCAGCAGGAGGACAGGGGGCCTCGAGGAAAAACTGTTTTTT | CASRRTGGLEEKLFF | TRBV5-1 | - | TRBD1 | TRBJ1-4 | 15
TGCAGCGTTCCGAGCGGGCTGAGCTCCTACAATGAGCAGTTCTTC | CSVPSGLSSYNEQFF | TRBV29-1 | - | - | TRBJ2-1 | 15
TGTGCCAGCAGTACCCCGGGACAGGGGAGTGAAGCTTTCTTT | CASSTPGQGSEAFF | TRBV6-5 | - | TRBD1 | TRBJ1-1 | 14
TGTGCCAGCAGATCCTCCGGGACAGGCACAGATACGCAGTATTTT | CASRSSGTGTDTQYF | TRBV7-9 | - | TRBD1 | TRBJ2-3 | 15
TGTGCCTGGAGTGCGCTAGCGGGAGGGGAAGAGCAGTTCTTC | CAWSALAGGEEQFF | TRBV30 | - | TRBD2 | TRBJ2-1 | 14
TGTGCCAGCAGTTACTCGACTGCCTACGAGCAGTACTTC | CASSYSTAYEQYF | TRBV6-5 | - | - | TRBJ2-7 | 13
TGCGCCAGCAGCTTGGCACTAGCGGGCAATGAGCAGTTCTTC | CASSLALAGNEQFF | TRBV5-1 | - | TRBD2 | TRBJ2-1 | 14
TGTGCCAGCAGTTACCGCTCCTATAATTCACCCCTCCACTTT | CASSYRSYNSPLHF | TRBV6-5 | - | - | TRBJ1-6 | 14
TGTGCCAGTAGTATAACGACACTGAACACTGAAGCTTTCTTT | CASSITTLNTEAFF | TRBV19 | few | - | TRBJ1-1 | 14
TGTGCCAGTAGTCAGTTTCAGGGGACCTATGGCTACACCTTC | CASSQFQGTYGYTF | TRBV19 | - | - | TRBJ1-2 | 14